This TCR beta chain was found in a study of cytomegalovirus exposure and HLA in healthy donors. General observations from the study: Some V segments could not be told apart, so they were left out, TRBV6-2 and TRBV6-3 among them. Later analysis associated a missense DCLRE1C variant with TCR beta V- and J-gene trimming. Earlier analysis found most TCR beta V segments productive about 87% or about 30% of the time. A later analysis reported that several of the most significant clusters appeared to be linked to common viral pathogens, among them Epstein-Barr virus.

In the case of this clone: Its antigen remains unknown.

The CDR3 loop spans 13 amino acids. The V gene lost 6 bases and the J gene lost 6 bases, with 12 bases spanning the gap. The germline V gene has CDR1 MNHEY and CDR2 SVGAGI. Vbeta (60) and Jbeta (13) primers were used in the PCR. Clones were sequenced by immunoSEQ multiplex PCR, and TCRdb holds only the in-frame ones, with some missing. The sample contains 110,000 or so clones, 82% of which appear only once. The V gene is TRBV6-5, the J gene TRBJ2-1; tentative D call: TRBD2 (6 bases). Material: PBMCs. This clonotype originated in a young woman in good health and CMV-seronegative. CDR3 coding DNA: TGTGCCAGCAGCCACGGGGGTCCCAATGAGCAGTTCTTC. It is translated as CASSHGGPNEQFF.